Each of the 18 T cell receptor beta chains below was sequenced from the same sample in a study of blood T cell repertoires in COVID-19 (dated by TCRdb to between 2020 and 2021). The library relied on the immunoSEQ multiplex PCR assay. TCRdb stores this immuneACCESS table with in-frame sequences only. Part of the clones is absent; in the studies checked, under half of the shortfall reflects unresolved V genes, and no reason is known for the rest. The sample table lists more than 90,000 clones, roughly nine tenths of them with a count of one. Roughly 8% of the sample belongs to the ten largest clones. The material sequenced was peripheral blood. These receptors all stem from a man between 65 and 80 years old who had recovered from COVID-19.

CDR3 in DNA: TGTGCCAGCACCCAGGGCAGCTCCTATAATTCACCCCTCCACTTT. Protein sequence: CASTQGSSYNSPLHF. J is TRBJ1-6 and V is TRBV2; a possible D gene is TRBD1 (5 bases). Trimming took off 7 bases at V and 0 bases at J, with 10 bases between the two ends. The CDR3 totals 15 residues. Per germline, CDR1 SNHLY and CDR2 FYNNEI.

The chain recombines TRBV5-4 with TRBJ1-4, with D perhaps matching TRBD1 (6 bases). V shed 3 bases and J shed 5 bases, with 14 bases lying between them. This CDR3 region has 15 residues. Germline V gene sequence: CDR1 SGHNT, CDR2 YYREEE (reference sequence). The CDR3 loop is CASSSRTEKNEKLFF. The CDR3 region has the DNA TGTGCCAGCAGCTCCCGGACAGAGAAAAATGAAAAACTGTTTTTT.

This chain links TRBV2 with TRBJ1-5, with TRBD1 matching 9 bases. Germline CDR1 reads SNHLY; CDR2 reads FYNNEI. V shed 7 bases, J shed 3 bases, and the junction held 7 bases outside the gene matches. The CDR3 has 15 amino acids. CDR3 region: CASNPDRGINQPQHF. The CDR3 bases are TGTGCCAGCAACCCGGACAGGGGAATCAATCAGCCCCAGCATTTT.

This clone was counted once. The V and J genes are TRBV3-1 (or the pseudogene TRBV3-2) and TRBJ1-6, with D possibly being TRBD1 (6 bases). Germline assignment: CDR1 LGHDT and CDR2 YNNKEL (reference sequence). V was pared by 1 base and J by 10 bases, with 14 bases between. There are 15 residues in the CDR3. This CDR3 reads CASSQGGGFGSPLHF. Written as DNA, the CDR3 is TGTGCCAGCAGCCAAGGAGGGGGTTTTGGGTCACCCCTCCACTTT.

J is TRBJ2-3 and V is TRBV4-1, with TRBD2 identical over 7 bases. This CDR3 is 16 amino acids long. Germline CDR1 is MGHRA and CDR2 is YSYEKL. V was pared by 6 bases and J by 6 bases, with 15 bases of the junction left unmatched. The CDR3 loop reads CASRLGASGRPDTQYF. The CDR3 region has the DNA TGCGCCAGCAGACTAGGGGCTAGCGGAAGACCGGATACGCAGTATTTT.

This sequence joins TRBV7-8 and TRBJ2-5; the match to TRBD2 covers 14 bases. Per germline, CDR1 SGHVS and CDR2 FQNEAQ. The CDR3 totals 18 residues. The J segment lost 5 bases and the V segment lost 5 bases, leaving 13 bases of the junction unmatched. CDR3 coding DNA: TGTGCCAGCAGCCAGGGACTAGCGGGGGCCGGGGTAGGGGAGACCCAGTACTTC. This codes for CASSQGLAGAGVGETQYF.

The gene calls are TRBV24-1 and TRBJ1-5, with TRBD1 as a possible D gene (5 bases). Germline values: CDR1 KGHDR, CDR2 SFDVKD. With 2 bases removed from V and 1 base from J, the gap between germline ends came to 8 bases. The CDR3 spans 15 residues. The CDR3 DNA sequence: TGTGCCACCAGTGATTACGGGGGAAGCAATCAGCCCCAGCATTTT. Its protein is CATSDYGGSNQPQHF.

This clone appeared a single time. The V gene is TRBV6-5, the J gene TRBJ2-1, with unresolved D. Per the germline V gene, CDR1 is MNHEY and CDR2 is SVGAGI. The CDR3 sequence is 12 residues long. Trimming cost V 5 bases and J 13 bases, with 15 bases left between them. The CDR3 loop reads CASSLNPGSQFF. The CDR3 region has the DNA TGTGCCAGCAGTCTTAACCCAGGTTCTCAGTTCTTC.

This chain uses TRBV18 with TRBJ2-5, with 11 bases identical to TRBD2. With V trimmed by 3 bases and J by 4 bases, 4 bases remained unmatched. The germline V gene has CDR1 KGHSH and CDR2 LQKENI. The CDR3 loop spans 15 amino acids. This chain's CDR3 is CASSPVAGGRETQYF. CDR3 in DNA: TGTGCCAGCTCACCCGTAGCGGGAGGGCGAGAGACCCAGTACTTC.

The chain has TRBV6-1 and TRBJ1-2; D call uncertain. CDR1 MNHNS and CDR2 SASEGT come from the germline V gene. The length of the CDR3 is 12 residues. The ends were cut back, 1 base at V and 4 bases at J, with 4 bases in the middle. This CDR3 reads CASSEGLYGYTF. CDR3 nucleotide sequence: TGTGCCAGCAGTGAAGGACTCTATGGCTACACCTTC.

This clone was observed a single time. The rearrangement links TRBV2 to TRBJ1-1, with D hard to call. Germline-derived CDR1 and CDR2 are SNHLY and FYNNEI. V dropped 0 bases and J dropped 6 bases, with 11 bases sitting between them. There are 14 residues in the CDR3. CDR3 in amino acids: CASSEAPWAAEAFF. Here the CDR3 DNA reads TGTGCCAGCAGTGAAGCGCCTTGGGCAGCTGAAGCTTTCTTT.

The chain uses TRBV4-2 and TRBJ1-4, with D possibly matching TRBD1 (5 bases). The V gene lost 0 bases and the J gene lost 8 bases, with 16 bases spanning the gap. Germline V gene sequence: CDR1 LGHNA, CDR2 YNFKEQ. The CDR3 has 16 amino acids. DNA of the CDR3: TGTGCCAGCAGCCAAGATCACGAAGGGGCACGGGAAAAACTGTTTTTT. Translation gives CASSQDHEGAREKLFF.

J is TRBJ2-7 and V is TRBV5-5; D gene unclear. CDR1 is SGHKS, CDR2 YYEKEE, per germline (reference sequence). V gave up 3 bases and J gave up 0 bases, with 10 bases separating them. The CDR3 loop spans 14 amino acids. The CDR3 loop is CASSSAVNSYEQYF. The CDR3 DNA follows: TGTGCCAGCAGCTCCGCAGTAAACTCCTACGAGCAGTACTTC.

The chain recombines TRBV27 with TRBJ1-5; 7 positions agree with TRBD1. After removal of 6 bases from V and 4 bases from J, the junction contained 9 bases not matched to a gene. CDR1 MNHEY and CDR2 SMNVEV come from the germline V gene (reference sequence). This CDR3 spans 15 amino acids. The CDR3 region is CASRRQGAFNQPQHF. CDR3 nucleotide sequence: TGTGCCAGCAGGCGACAGGGCGCTTTTAATCAGCCCCAGCATTTT.

This clone was seen only once. This sequence joins TRBV12-3 or TRBV12-4 and TRBJ2-1; possibly TRBD2 for D (6 bases). There are 13 residues in the CDR3. The ends were cut back, 5 bases at V and 13 bases at J, with 18 bases in the middle. The CDR3 coding sequence is TGTGCCAGCAGTCTCTCGGCTGGGAGGATCCAGTTCTTC. Translated, it gives CASSLSAGRIQFF.

This rearrangement joins TRBV9 to TRBJ2-2; D may be TRBD2 (6 bases). V dropped 0 bases and J dropped 5 bases, with 17 bases sitting between them. The CDR3 covers 17 residues. CDR1 and CDR2 (germline): SGDLS, YYNGEE. The CDR3 protein is CASSVGGGTGRTGELFF. CDR3 coding DNA: TGTGCCAGCAGCGTAGGGGGCGGGACGGGGAGAACCGGGGAGCTGTTTTTT.

This sequence joins TRBV5-1 and TRBJ2-7; 8 positions agree with TRBD2. Trimming removed 6 bases from V and 0 bases from J; junction bases left unmatched: 8. The CDR3 is 15 residues long. In germline, CDR1 is SGHRS, CDR2 YFSETQ. The DNA of the CDR3 is TGCGCCAGCAAAGCCAGAGCGGGGGCCTCCTACGAGCAGTACTTC. It codes for CASKARAGASYEQYF.

This rearrangement joins TRBV5-6 to TRBJ2-2, with 12 nucleotides matching TRBD2. From germline, CDR1 is SGHDT and CDR2 YYEEEE. There are 17 residues in the CDR3. The V gene end was trimmed by 0 bases and the J gene end by 5 bases; junction bases not matched to a gene: 5. CDR3 residues: CASSLVLAGGQTGELFF. Written as DNA, the CDR3 is TGTGCCAGCAGCTTGGTGCTAGCGGGGGGGCAGACCGGGGAGCTGTTTTTT.